The clone carrying this T cell receptor (beta chain) was picked up a small number of times. Its antigen is unidentified. Primers used in a second PCR of roughly 6 to 12 cycles were a sample-barcoded 5' primer and a J-beta primer mix. Sequencing of every sample gave 2.5 million or more CDR3-containing paired-end reads. TCRdb re-called the 5' RACE reads through MiXCR, storing one row per CDR3 protein. Here the sample spans 550,000 to 700,000 distinct CDR3 sequences, approximately 25% being singletons. Individuals who donated were healthy Caucasians from Russia aged roughly 6 to 90. The V and J ends lost 2 bases and 5 bases, in that order; junction bases with no gene match: 11. This CDR3 is built from 16 residues. Germline lookup yields CDR1 SGHTA and CDR2 FQGNSA. This specimen comes from a study of blood T cells in healthy people across ages. Study-level findings and limits: The study found more naive CD4+ cells and higher diversity in long-lived than aged donors.

This TCR was recovered from a woman aged 70-85 years in good health. The rearrangement links TRBV7-2 to TRBJ2-5; 7 bases are a match to TRBD2. Material for sequencing was blood. In DNA, the CDR3 is TGTGCCAGCAGCTTATACTATCGGGGGGTTGGGGAGACCCAGTACTTC. This translates into CASSLYYRGVGETQYF.